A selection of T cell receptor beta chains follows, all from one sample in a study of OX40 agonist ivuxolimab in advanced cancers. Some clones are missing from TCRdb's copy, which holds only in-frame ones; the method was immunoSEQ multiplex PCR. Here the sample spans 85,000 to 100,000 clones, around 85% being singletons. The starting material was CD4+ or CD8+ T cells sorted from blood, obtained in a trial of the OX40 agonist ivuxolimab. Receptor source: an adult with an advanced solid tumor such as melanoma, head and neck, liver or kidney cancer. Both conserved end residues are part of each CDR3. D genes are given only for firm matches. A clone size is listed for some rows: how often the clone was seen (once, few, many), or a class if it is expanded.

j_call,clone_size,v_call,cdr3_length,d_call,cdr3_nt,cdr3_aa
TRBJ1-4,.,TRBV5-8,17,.,TGTGCCAGCAGCTTGGGCCTGGGGCCCGCAACTAATGAAAAACTGTTTTTT,CASSLGLGPATNEKLFF
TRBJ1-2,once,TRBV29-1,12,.,TGCAGCGTTGGTCGGTATTACTATGGCTACACCTTC,CSVGRYYYGYTF
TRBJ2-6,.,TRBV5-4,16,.,TGTGCCAGCAGCTTACCTCGGGGGACTGGGGCCAACGTCCTGACTTTC,CASSLPRGTGANVLTF
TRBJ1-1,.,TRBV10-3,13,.,TGTGCCATCAGTGAGACAGCGAACACTGAAGCTTTCTTT,CAISETANTEAFF
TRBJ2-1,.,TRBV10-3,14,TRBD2,TGTGCCATCAGTGAAGCGGGACCCTACAATGAGCAGTTCTTC,CAISEAGPYNEQFF
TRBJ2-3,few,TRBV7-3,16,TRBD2,TGTGCCAGCAGCTTCCTAGCGGGAGCCGCCATAGATACGCAGTATTTT,CASSFLAGAAIDTQYF
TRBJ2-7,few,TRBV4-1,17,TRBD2,TGCGCCAGCAGCCAAGTTCTACTAGCGGATCCCACTTACGAGCAGTACTTC,CASSQVLLADPTYEQYF
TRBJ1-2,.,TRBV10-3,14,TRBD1,TGTGCCATCAGTGAGGGGACAGGGGGCAGAGGCTACACCTTC,CAISEGTGGRGYTF
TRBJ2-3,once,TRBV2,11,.,TGTGCCAGCAGTGAACCCTCCTCCCAGTATTTT,CASSEPSSQYF
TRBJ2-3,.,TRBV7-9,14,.,TGTGCCAGCAGCCCATTGAGGGGTGCAGATACGCAGTATTTT,CASSPLRGADTQYF
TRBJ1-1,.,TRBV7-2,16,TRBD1,TGTGCCAGCAGCTTCGGGACAGGGGGCGCGTGGACTGAAGCTTTCTTT,CASSFGTGGAWTEAFF
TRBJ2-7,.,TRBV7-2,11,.,TGTGCCAGCAGCTCTGGGTATAGGCAGTACTTC,CASSSGYRQYF
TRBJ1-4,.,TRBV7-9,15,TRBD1,TGTGCCAGCAGCTTAGGACAGGGGGGTCGCGAAAAACTGTTTTTT,CASSLGQGGREKLFF